One and the same sample provided the 17 T cell receptor beta chains below, sequenced in a study of STAT5B mutations in CD4+ large granular lymphocyte leukemia. The table came from immunoSEQ multiplex PCR; TCRdb's copy has only in-frame clones and leaves some out. In the table there are under 40,000 clones, roughly 77% of which are singletons. Sequencing was carried out using CD4+ T cells from blood buffy coats. The receptors originated from a human donor in good health.

The chain employs TRBV7-2 and TRBJ1-2; no clear D. The V end was cut by 4 bases, the J end by 4 bases, with 10 bases between. The CDR3 contains 13 residues. Germline lookup yields CDR1 SGHTA and CDR2 FQGNSA. CDR3 sequence: CASSSRPGYGYTF. The DNA of the CDR3 is TGTGCCAGCAGCTCCCGGCCAGGCTATGGCTACACCTTC.

The genes are TRBV18 and TRBJ1-2, with D possibly matching TRBD1 (6 bases). CDR3 length: 13 residues. Trimming left V 2 bases short and J 6 bases short, with 10 bases between. Germline CDR1 KGHSH, CDR2 LQKENI. The chain's CDR3 is CASSPGGGNGYTF. The CDR3 coding sequence is TGTGCCAGCTCACCAGGCGGGGGCAATGGCTACACCTTC.

J is TRBJ1-5 and V is TRBV5-1, with D possibly matching TRBD1 (6 bases). CDR1 SGHRS and CDR2 YFSETQ come from the germline V gene. CDR3 size: 15 residues. The V and J ends lost 0 bases and 6 bases respectively, with 13 bases between them. The CDR3 region is CASSLASGAGQPQHF. CDR3 coding DNA: TGCGCCAGCAGCTTGGCCTCAGGGGCTGGTCAGCCCCAGCATTTT.

The gene calls are TRBV5-6 and TRBJ1-5; D is undetermined. This CDR3 is built from 15 residues. Germline values: CDR1 SGHDT, CDR2 YYEEEE. V gave up 2 bases and J gave up 3 bases, with 12 bases separating them. The CDR3 sequence is CASSLSGGNNQPQHF. In DNA form, the CDR3 reads TGTGCCAGCAGCTTATCCGGAGGGAACAATCAGCCCCAGCATTTT. Based on the CDR3 plus reference TRBV5-6 and TRBJ1-5, the full variable domain is DAGVTQSPTHLIKTRGQQVTLRCSPKSGHDTVSWYQQALGQGPQFIFQYYEEEERQRGNFPDRFSGHQFPNYSSELNVNALLLGDSALYLCASSLSGGNNQPQHFGDGTRLSIL.

This chain links TRBV11-2 with TRBJ2-1, with D perhaps TRBD1 or TRBD2 (6 bases each). This CDR3 is 17 amino acids long. Trimming shortened V by 0 bases and J by 2 bases, and 14 bases separated the two germline ends. Germline CDR1 and CDR2: SGHAT and FQNNGV. In nucleotides, the CDR3 is TGTGCCAGCAGCTTAGAGGGGGGCAAGGGTGCCTACAATGAGCAGTTCTTC. Residues: CASSLEGGKGAYNEQFF. The full variable domain, rest sourced from reference TRBV11-2 and TRBJ2-1, is EAGVAQSPRYKIIEKRQSVAFWCNPISGHATLYWYQQILGQGPKLLIQFQNNGVVDDSQLPKDRFSAERLKGVDSTLKIQPAKLEDSAVYLCASSLEGGKGAYNEQFFGPGTRLTVL.

V is TRBV28 and J is TRBJ1-1; possible D gene TRBD1, 6 bases. Germline assignment: CDR1 MDHEN and CDR2 SYDVKM. The CDR3 spans 15 residues. Trimming cost V 6 bases and J 0 bases, with 14 bases left between them. CDR3 DNA: TGTGCCAGCAGCCCCGCAGGGGTGCTGAACACTGAAGCTTTCTTT. Translation gives CASSPAGVLNTEAFF.

This clone was seen only a few times. The V call is TRBV14, the J call TRBJ1-6; TRBD1 matches 11 bases. The CDR3 totals 14 residues. V shed 4 bases and J 17 bases; nucleotides not matched to a gene: 10. Germline CDR1 SGHDN, CDR2 FVKESK. The CDR3 sequence is CASSPGQGAMKVHF. DNA of the CDR3: TGTGCCAGCAGCCCAGGACAGGGGGCTATGAAAGTCCACTTT. The variable domain in full, with the rest retrieved from reference TRBV14 and TRBJ1-6, is EAGVTQFPSHSVIEKGQTVTLRCDPISGHDNLYWYRRVMGKEIKFLLHFVKESKQDESGMPNNRFLAERTGGTYSTLKVQPAELEDSGVYFCASSPGQGAMKVHFGNGTRLTVT.

V and J are TRBV30 and TRBJ2-5; 8 bases align to TRBD1. J was trimmed by 5 bases and V by 4 bases; bases with no gene match: 3. Germline V CDR1 and CDR2: GTSNPN, SVGIG (reference sequence). This CDR3 is built from 12 residues. CDR3 bases: TGTGCCTGGACAGGGGGCAAGGAGACCCAGTACTTC. Amino acids: CAWTGGKETQYF.

Comments on this clone: Other DNA sequences in this specimen translate into the identical CDR3. The chain combines TRBV18 with TRBJ2-3; D is tentatively TRBD1 or TRBD2 (5 bases each). Trimming removed 2 bases at V and 4 bases at J, with 7 bases between. This CDR3 contains 13 residues. Germline CDR1 KGHSH, CDR2 LQKENI. This chain's CDR3 is CASSPRGADTQYF. The CDR3 DNA follows: TGTGCCAGCTCACCAAGAGGGGCAGATACGCAGTATTTT.

This clone was detected only a few times. This chain connects TRBV6-5 to TRBJ1-1; D might be TRBD1 (6 bases). This CDR3 has 14 amino acids. V was cut by 5 bases and J by 8 bases, with 18 bases left in between. Per germline, CDR1 MNHEY and CDR2 SVGAGI. The DNA for the CDR3 is TGTGCCAGCAGTCCCCCTCGGGGGCAGGGGGAAGCTTTCTTT. The encoded protein is CASSPPRGQGEAFF.

This sequence joins TRBV11-3 and TRBJ2-3, with 7 nucleotides matching TRBD1. The CDR3 is 16 residues long. Per the germline V gene, CDR1 is SGHNT and CDR2 is YENEEA. V lost 1 base to trimming and J lost 2 bases; unmatched junction nucleotides: 6. The CDR3 DNA reads as TGTGCCAGCAGCTTAGGGGCGACAGGGCCCACAGATACGCAGTATTTT. Amino acids: CASSLGATGPTDTQYF.

This sequence joins TRBV29-1 and TRBJ2-2; TRBD1 matches 7 bases. CDR3 length equals 14 residues. Trimming cost V 2 bases and J 4 bases; bases outside gene matches: 4. Germline CDR1 is SQVTM and CDR2 is ANQGSEA. The CDR3 bases are TGCAGCGTTGAAAAGACAGGGAGCACCGGGGAGCTGTTTTTT. It codes for CSVEKTGSTGELFF.

The V gene is TRBV2, the J gene TRBJ1-5; D may be TRBD1 (6 bases). This CDR3 is built from 16 residues. Trimming stripped 3 bases from V and 3 bases from J, with 15 bases between. CDR1 is SNHLY and CDR2 is FYNNEI in the germline V gene. CDR3 DNA sequence: TGTGCCAGCAGTGACTTGGACAGAGTGGTCAATCAGCCCCAGCATTTT. Protein sequence: CASSDLDRVVNQPQHF.

A single count supports this clone. V and J are TRBV6-5 and TRBJ2-5; TRBD1 is a possible D gene (6 bases). This CDR3 is 13 amino acids long. The V gene's germline CDR1 is MNHEY and CDR2 SVGAGI. With 6 bases removed from V and 5 bases from J, the gap between germline ends came to 13 bases. The CDR3 spells CASSMGAWETQYF. As DNA, the CDR3 is TGTGCCAGCAGCATGGGGGCTTGGGAGACCCAGTACTTC.

This sequence joins TRBV7-9 and TRBJ1-6; D call uncertain. Germline lookup yields CDR1 SEHNR and CDR2 FQNEAQ (reference sequence). The CDR3 sequence is 15 residues long. V lost 0 bases and J 9 bases, leaving 12 bases between the germline ends. The CDR3 DNA reads as TGTGCCAGCAGCTTAGCGTCGGGCCGCGGTTCACCCCTCCACTTT. This sequence encodes CASSLASGRGSPLHF.

The rearrangement links TRBV2 to TRBJ2-1, with 8 bases lining up with TRBD2. J gave up 8 bases and V 5 bases, and 11 bases lay outside the gene matches. In germline, CDR1 is SNHLY, CDR2 FYNNEI. The CDR3 has 15 amino acids. The CDR3 reads CASSWAGGRYDEQFF. In nucleotides, the CDR3 is TGTGCCAGCAGTTGGGCGGGGGGCCGATACGATGAGCAGTTCTTC. The whole variable domain, filled in from reference TRBV2 and TRBJ2-1, reads EPEVTQTPSHQVTQMGQEVILRCVPISNHLYFYWYRQILGQKVEFLVSFYNNEISEKSEIFDDQFSVERPDGSNFTLKIRSTKLEDSAMYFCASSWAGGRYDEQFFGPGTRLTVL.

The V and J genes are TRBV7-9 and TRBJ2-5; 8 bases agree with TRBD1. The CDR3 covers 15 residues. The V gene's germline CDR1 is SEHNR and CDR2 FQNEAQ (reference sequence). V shed 7 bases and J 4 bases; nucleotides not matched to a gene: 11. CDR3 in DNA: TGTGCCAGCACCGAGGGGAGACAGGGGATAGAGACCCAGTACTTC. This encodes CASTEGRQGIETQYF.